These 19 T cell receptor beta chains share one sample of origin, sequenced in a study of lymphopenia after photon versus proton radiotherapy (dated by TCRdb to the late 2010s). Receptor libraries were prepared by the immunoSEQ multiplex PCR assay. TCRdb stores this immuneACCESS table with in-frame sequences only. Part of the clones is absent; in the studies checked, under half of the shortfall reflects unresolved V genes, and no reason is known for the rest. In this sample the table shows 25,000 to 35,000 clones, 89% of which occur a single time. The top ten constitute 6.6% of the sample. Sample: peripheral blood, taken from a patient treated with proton-based radiotherapy. These receptors all come from a woman aged 70-85 years with pancreatic cancer. Some clones in this sample may be carry-over from other donors' samples.

The chain joins TRBV28 to TRBJ2-3; D ambiguous. This CDR3 contains 14 residues. Germline CDR1 reads MDHEN; CDR2 reads SYDVKM. V gave up 2 bases and J gave up 5 bases, with 11 bases separating them. The CDR3 DNA follows: TGTGCCAGCAGTTTAGCGAATGCCAGAGATACGCAGTATTTT. Translation: CASSLANARDTQYF.

This chain joins TRBV6-4 and TRBJ2-2, with D uncertain. The CDR3 consists of 13 residues. Germline CDR1 MRHNA, CDR2 SNTAGT. V dropped 4 bases and J dropped 4 bases, with 7 bases sitting between them. This CDR3 reads CASSAGRTGELFF. CDR3 DNA sequence: TGTGCCAGCAGTGCTGGACGCACCGGGGAGCTGTTTTTT.

The V call is TRBV1, the J call TRBJ2-6; the D segment call TRBD1 is taken from the table without a DNA check. TRBV1 is reported as a pseudogene. There are 15 residues in the CDR3. CDR3 sequence: CTSSRAGAGANVLTF. The CDR3 DNA reads TGCACCAGCAGCCGAGCAGGGGCTGGGGCCAACGTCCTGACTTTC.

This chain joins TRBV6-1 and TRBJ1-5, with TRBD1 matching 9 bases. Germline loops: CDR1 MNHNS, CDR2 SASEGT. Germline trimming cut 6 bases from V and 6 bases from J; bases unmatched to any gene: 9. This CDR3 spans 15 amino acids. Here the CDR3 reads CASRRDREVGQPQHF. The DNA of the CDR3 is TGTGCCAGCAGAAGGGACAGGGAAGTCGGTCAGCCCCAGCATTTT.

Remarks on this clone: At the DNA level, this CDR3 is encoded by other sequences in the same sample as well. The chain carries TRBV4-1 and TRBJ1-6, with 8 bases fitting TRBD1. The CDR3 totals 14 residues. CDR1 MGHRA and CDR2 YSYEKL come from the germline V gene. J was trimmed by 8 bases and V by 4 bases; bases with no gene match: 4. The CDR3 coding sequence is TGCGCCAGCAGCCCGACAGGGGTCGATTCACCCCTCCACTTT. This gives the protein CASSPTGVDSPLHF.

The gene calls are TRBV9 and TRBJ1-6, with a tentative D call TRBD1 (5 bases). There are 16 residues in the CDR3. Trimming took off 2 bases at V and 9 bases at J, with 18 bases between the two ends. Germline V gene sequence: CDR1 SGDLS, CDR2 YYNGEE. The CDR3 sequence: CASSVAGGGGTSPLHF. The DNA for the CDR3 is TGTGCCAGCAGCGTGGCCGGTGGGGGGGGTACTTCACCCCTCCACTTT.

The CDR3 is CASSSGTGGTSAQYF. CDR3 sequence (DNA): TGCGCCAGCAGCTCCGGGACAGGGGGGACTAGCGCGCAGTATTTT. This chain connects TRBV5-1 to TRBJ2-3; a weak D match, TRBD1 (11 bases). V dropped 3 bases and J dropped 10 bases, with 21 bases sitting between them. This CDR3 region has 15 residues. Germline lookup yields CDR1 SGHRS and CDR2 YFSETQ.

This clone has a handful of counts. The chain uses TRBV29-1 and TRBJ1-2; 7 positions agree with TRBD1. The CDR3 has 13 residues. Looked up from germline, CDR1 is SQVTM and CDR2 is ANQGSEA. Losses at the gene ends were 7 bases for V and 3 bases for J; bases not matched to a gene: 8. The CDR3 here is CSGQGLGDYGYTF. The CDR3 bases are TGCAGCGGACAGGGCCTTGGAGACTATGGCTACACCTTC.

The chain is built from TRBV7-2 and TRBJ2-7, with D tentatively TRBD2 (6 bases). Germline CDR1 reads SGHTA; CDR2 reads FQGNSA. V lost 8 bases and J lost 2, with 13 bases in between. The CDR3 length is 13 residues. Here the CDR3 reads CASGRDFPYEQYF. Written as DNA, the CDR3 is TGTGCCAGCGGCCGGGACTTTCCCTACGAGCAGTACTTC. Using reference TRBV7-2 and TRBJ2-7 for the parts outside the CDR3, the full variable domain is GAGVSQSPSNKVTEKGKDVELRCDPISGHTALYWYRQSLGQGLEFLIYFQGNSAPDKSGLPSDRFSAERTGGSVSTLTIQRTQQEDSAVYLCASGRDFPYEQYFGPGTRLTVT.

The V call is TRBV10-2, the J call TRBJ2-5; D is uncertain. Trimming removed 6 bases from V and 3 bases from J, with 5 bases in between. Per germline, CDR1 WSHSY and CDR2 SAAADI. The CDR3 has 11 residues. The CDR3 region has the DNA TGCGCCAGCAGCCTCGAAGAGACCCAGTACTTC. Translation gives CASSLEETQYF.

The gene calls are TRBV4-3 and TRBJ2-3; 9 bases match TRBD2. The CDR3 extends over 15 amino acids. Germline V gene lookup returns CDR1 LGHNA and CDR2 YSLEER. J was trimmed by 4 bases and V by 4 bases; bases with no gene match: 6. CDR3 residues: CASSRGLASSDTQYF. Here the CDR3 DNA reads TGCGCCAGCAGCCGGGGACTAGCTTCTTCAGATACGCAGTATTTT.

In DNA, the CDR3 is TGTGCCAGCAGCCCACCGGGAGGAGCCCACAATGAGCAGTTCTTC. Translating it yields CASSPPGGAHNEQFF. The chain employs TRBV7-9 and TRBJ2-1, with TRBD2 matching 7 bases. V shed 5 bases, J shed 5 bases, and the junction held 9 bases outside the gene matches. Germline V lookup: CDR1 SEHNR, CDR2 FQNEAQ (reference sequence). This CDR3 is built from 15 residues.

V and J are TRBV7-2 and TRBJ1-5; 10 bases are a match to TRBD1. V lost 1 base to trimming and J lost 6 bases; unmatched junction nucleotides: 3. Looked up from germline, CDR1 is SGHTA and CDR2 is FQGNSA. The CDR3 covers 15 residues. The CDR3 spells CASSLVRTGGQPQHF. CDR3 nucleotide sequence: TGTGCCAGCAGCTTAGTGAGGACAGGGGGTCAGCCCCAGCATTTT. The whole variable domain, remainder taken from reference TRBV7-2 and TRBJ1-5, is GAGVSQSPSNKVTEKGKDVELRCDPISGHTALYWYRQSLGQGLEFLIYFQGNSAPDKSGLPSDRFSAERTGGSVSTLTIQRTQQEDSAVYLCASSLVRTGGQPQHFGDGTRLSIL.

The V call is TRBV29-1, the J call TRBJ2-3; TRBD1 matches 9 bases. The V segment lost 6 bases and the J segment 3 bases; nucleotides outside the gene matches: 7. Germline V lookup: CDR1 SQVTM, CDR2 ANQGSEA. CDR3 length: 14 residues. The CDR3 protein is CSVNDRGSTDTQYF. The CDR3 coding sequence is TGCAGCGTGAACGACAGGGGGTCTACAGATACGCAGTATTTT.

The J gene is TRBJ2-4, the V gene TRBV28; no clear D gene. Germline V gene data show CDR1 as MDHEN and CDR2 as SYDVKM. This CDR3 contains 15 residues. V gave up 3 bases and J gave up 0 bases, with 9 bases separating them. CDR3 protein: CASSLIGLAKNIQYF. The CDR3 DNA reads as TGTGCCAGCAGTTTGATAGGGTTAGCCAAAAACATTCAGTACTTC.

This clone was detected once. The chain couples TRBV6-5 to TRBJ2-1; 10 bases align to TRBD2. This CDR3 comprises 14 residues. Trimming at V came to 2 bases and at J to 9 bases, leaving 4 bases not matched to a gene. Looked up from germline, CDR1 is MNHEY and CDR2 is SVGAGI. CDR3 sequence (DNA): TGTGCCAGCAGTTACCTAGCGGGAGAAGCTGAGCAGTTCTTC. Residues: CASSYLAGEAEQFF.

This chain connects TRBV10-2 to TRBJ2-3; 12 nucleotides line up with TRBD2. V lost 7 bases, J lost 5 bases, and 4 bases stayed unmatched. Per germline, CDR1 WSHSY and CDR2 SAAADI. The CDR3 runs to 14 residues. The CDR3 bases are TGCGCCAGCACCAGACTAGCGGGAGAAGATACGCAGTATTTT. Protein product: CASTRLAGEDTQYF.

The chain carries TRBV7-8 and TRBJ2-4; TRBD2 matches at 10 bases. The ends lost 5 bases at V and 0 bases at J; junction bases unmatched: 16. The CDR3 length is 20 residues. The germline gives CDR1 SGHVS, CDR2 FQNEAQ. The DNA of the CDR3 is TGTGCCAGCAGCCAGAAATCTAGCGGGAGTGTGGGGGTAGCCAAAAACATTCAGTACTTC. Translated, it gives CASSQKSSGSVGVAKNIQYF.

CDR3 residues: CSATDRGGEKLFF. CDR3 in DNA: TGCAGCGCTACGGACAGGGGAGGGGAAAAACTGTTTTTT. The chain is built from TRBV29-1 and TRBJ1-4, with TRBD1 identical over 9 bases. Germline CDR1 and CDR2: SQVTM and ANQGSEA. The length of the CDR3 is 13 residues. V gave up 7 bases and J gave up 8 bases; unmatched junction bases: 8.